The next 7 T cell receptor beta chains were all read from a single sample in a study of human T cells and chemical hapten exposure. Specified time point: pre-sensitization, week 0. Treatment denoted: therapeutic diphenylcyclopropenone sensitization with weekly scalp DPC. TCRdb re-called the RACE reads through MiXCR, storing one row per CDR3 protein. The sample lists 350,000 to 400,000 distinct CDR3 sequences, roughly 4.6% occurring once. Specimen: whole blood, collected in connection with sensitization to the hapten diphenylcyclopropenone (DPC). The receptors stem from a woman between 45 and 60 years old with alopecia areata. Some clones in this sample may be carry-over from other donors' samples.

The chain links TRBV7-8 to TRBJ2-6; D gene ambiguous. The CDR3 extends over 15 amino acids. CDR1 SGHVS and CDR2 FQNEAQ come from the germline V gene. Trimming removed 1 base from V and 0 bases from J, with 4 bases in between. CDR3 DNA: TGTGCCAGCAGCTTAGACAACTCTGGGGCCAACGTCCTGACTTTC. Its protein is CASSLDNSGANVLTF.

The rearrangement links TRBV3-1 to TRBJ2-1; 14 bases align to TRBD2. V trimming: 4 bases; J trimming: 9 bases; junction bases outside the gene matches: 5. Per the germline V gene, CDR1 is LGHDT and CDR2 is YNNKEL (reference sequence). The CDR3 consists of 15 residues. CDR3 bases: TGTGCCAGCAGCCCGACTAGCGGGAGGGGTATTGAGCAGTTCTTC. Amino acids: CASSPTSGRGIEQFF.

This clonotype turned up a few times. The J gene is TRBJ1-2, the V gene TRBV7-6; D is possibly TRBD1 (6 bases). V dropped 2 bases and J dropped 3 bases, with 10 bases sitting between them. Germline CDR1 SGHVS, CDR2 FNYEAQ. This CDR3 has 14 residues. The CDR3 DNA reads TGTGCCAGCAGCTTAAAGGGGGTCGACTATGGCTACACCTTC. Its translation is CASSLKGVDYGYTF.

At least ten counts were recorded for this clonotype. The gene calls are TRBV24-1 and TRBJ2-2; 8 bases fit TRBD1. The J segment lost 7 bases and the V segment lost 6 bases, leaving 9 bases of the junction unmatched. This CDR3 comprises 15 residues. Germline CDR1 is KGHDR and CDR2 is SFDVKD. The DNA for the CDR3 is TGTGCCACCAGTCGCCCAGGGGGCGGTGTCGGGGAGCTGTTTTTT. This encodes CATSRPGGGVGELFF.

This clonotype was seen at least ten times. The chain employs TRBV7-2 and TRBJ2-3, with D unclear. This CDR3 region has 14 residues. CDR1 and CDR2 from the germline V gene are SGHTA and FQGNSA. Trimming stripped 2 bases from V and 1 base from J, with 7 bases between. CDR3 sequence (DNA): TGTGCCAGCAGCTTAAACATTGGCACAGATACGCAGTATTTT. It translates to CASSLNIGTDTQYF. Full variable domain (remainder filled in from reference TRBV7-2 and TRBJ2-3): GAGVSQSPSNKVTEKGKDVELRCDPISGHTALYWYRQSLGQGLEFLIYFQGNSAPDKSGLPSDRFSAERTGGSVSTLTIQRTQQEDSAVYLCASSLNIGTDTQYFGPGTRLTVL.

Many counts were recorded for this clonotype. In DNA, the CDR3 is TGTGCCAGCAGTTTCAGGGATACGCAGTATTTT. This sequence encodes CASSFRDTQYF. This chain connects TRBV28 to TRBJ2-3; D not resolved. Germline loops: CDR1 MDHEN, CDR2 SYDVKM. This CDR3 has 11 amino acids. V was cut by 3 bases and J by 6 bases, with 4 bases left in between.

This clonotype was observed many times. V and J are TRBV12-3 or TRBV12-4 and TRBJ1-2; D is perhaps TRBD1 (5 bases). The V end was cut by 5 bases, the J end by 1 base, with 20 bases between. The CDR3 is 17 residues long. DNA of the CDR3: TGTGCCAGCAGTCCCACGACAGTGGGAGTTCTTAACTATGGCTACACCTTC. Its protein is CASSPTTVGVLNYGYTF.